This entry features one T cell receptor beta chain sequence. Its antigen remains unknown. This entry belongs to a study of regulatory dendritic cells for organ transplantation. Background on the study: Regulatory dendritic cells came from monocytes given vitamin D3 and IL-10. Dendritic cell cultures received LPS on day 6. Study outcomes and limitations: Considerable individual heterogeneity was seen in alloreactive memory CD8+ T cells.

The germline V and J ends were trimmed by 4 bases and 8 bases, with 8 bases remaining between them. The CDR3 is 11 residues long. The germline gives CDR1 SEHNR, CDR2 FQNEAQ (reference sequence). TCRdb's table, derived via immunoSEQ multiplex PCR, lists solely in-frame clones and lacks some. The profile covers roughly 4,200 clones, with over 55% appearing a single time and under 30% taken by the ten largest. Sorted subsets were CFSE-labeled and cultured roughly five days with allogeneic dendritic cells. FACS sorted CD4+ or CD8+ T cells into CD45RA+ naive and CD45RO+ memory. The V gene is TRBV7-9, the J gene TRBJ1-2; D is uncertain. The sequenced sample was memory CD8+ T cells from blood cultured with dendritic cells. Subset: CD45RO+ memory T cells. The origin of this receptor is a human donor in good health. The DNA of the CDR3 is TGTGCCAGCAGCTCAGGCCGGGGCTACACCTTC. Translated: CASSSGRGYTF.